This TCR beta chain was captured in a study of T cell repertoires in cytomegalovirus infection. Across the study: The authors used CMV epitopes that were HLA-C-restricted (recently identified) and HLA-B-restricted (well studied).

V was trimmed by 5 bases and J by 2 bases, leaving 16 bases between them. CDR3 length equals 15 residues. Germline CDR1 reads SGHVS; CDR2 reads FNYEAQ. TCRdb passed the reads through MiXCR, listing each CDR3 protein once. The sample shows about 900,000 distinct CDR3 sequences, under 40% of them seen only once. Study conclusions and caveats: Ex vivo responses were dominated by HLA-C-restricted CMV-specific TCR beta clonotypes.

Of note for this clonotype: Its antigen is as yet unknown.

This chain joins TRBV7-6 and TRBJ2-7; D is unclear. This TCR came from a human donor in good health (CMV status not recorded). Some clones in this sample may be carry-over from other donors' samples. The sample in question was cultured CD8+ T cells from PBMCs, obtained from culture after CMV antigen stimulation. This chain's CDR3 is CASSVNDGLPYEQYF. The CDR3 nucleotides read TGTGCCAGCAGCGTAAACGACGGGTTGCCCTACGAGCAGTACTTC.